The entry that follows covers one TCR beta chain sequence. A clone one base away is much larger, so this may be a read error. CDR1 and CDR2 (germline): LGHDT, YNNKEL (reference sequence). CDR3 length equals 15 residues. Researchers prepared the TCRbeta library using unique molecular identifiers, the study reports. Each CDR3 protein is one row after TCRdb ran MiXCR on the PCR reads. The profile shows a few hundred thousand distinct CDR3 sequences, approximately 9.9% of them singletons. The sample belongs to a study of T-cell reconstitution after alpha-beta-depleted transplantation in children. J is TRBJ1-1 and V is TRBV3-1, with 7 bases lining up with TRBD1. The clonotype was recovered from a human donor who donated a stem cell graft to a child with SCID. The sequences come from PBMCs from the stem cell graft donor, collected from the stem cell graft. The CDR3 bases are TGTGCCAGCAGCCAGGGGGACAGCCCTAACATTGAAGCTTTCTTT. Amino acid sequence: CASSQGDSPNIEAFF.